In this sample, the clone carrying this T cell receptor beta chain turned up a few times. Its antigen is not identified. Germline CDR1 and CDR2: MGHRA and YSYEKL. The trim removed 5 bases at V and 8 bases at J, leaving 9 bases unmatched. The CDR3 length is 15 residues. These data originate in a study of cytomegalovirus exposure and HLA in healthy donors. In the study overall: Genotyping showed 81% of 398 donors falling in the Caucasian-associated ancestry cluster.

Study findings and constraints: It was taken for granted in presence/absence analyses that sequencing depth across donors was roughly uniform. A cluster of highly shared sequence variants was likely a sequencing artifact.

Use of 60 Vbeta and 13 Jbeta primers characterized the PCR. Methods used by the authors: Later, 75 million to 100 million unique TCR beta chains were counted in an analysis, and about 10 million of them were shared. Data came from immunoSEQ multiplex PCR; TCRdb stores just in-frame clones and leaves some out. D and trimming were read from the DNA, whereas the V and J calls and clone size are those reported in that table. Of under 200,000 clones listed, around 81% are singletons. V is TRBV4-1 and J is TRBJ2-1, with 10 bases identical to TRBD1. The receptor comes from a man aged 25-45 years in good health and CMV-seronegative. The sample taken for sequencing was PBMCs. CDR3 nucleotide sequence: TGCGCCAGCAGCATGGGGGGACAGGGGTTTGATGAGCAGTTCTTC. It translates to CASSMGGQGFDEQFF.